Presented here are 2 T cell receptor beta chains from one specimen sequenced in a study of blood T cell repertoires in COVID-19. TCRdb keeps only in-frame clones here, not all; method: immunoSEQ multiplex PCR. There are about 210,000 clones in the sample; about 88% occur only once, and around 4.8% lies in the top ten. The sample taken for sequencing was peripheral blood. All receptors come from a middle-aged woman with acute or convalescent COVID-19.

This clone appeared once. The rearrangement links TRBV20-1 to TRBJ2-5; 8 bases are a match to TRBD1. V was pared by 3 bases and J by 0 bases, with 9 bases of the junction left unmatched. There are 16 residues in the CDR3. Germline lookup yields CDR1 DFQATT and CDR2 SNEGSKA (reference sequence). The CDR3 DNA sequence: TGCAGTGCTAGTGGGGGCAGGGGGCATCACCAAGAGACCCAGTACTTC. Protein sequence: CSASGGRGHHQETQYF.

The chain recombines TRBV7-9 with TRBJ2-3, with D possibly matching TRBD1 (6 bases). Germline loops: CDR1 SEHNR, CDR2 FQNEAQ (reference sequence). The CDR3 spans 15 residues. Trimming left V 4 bases short and J 0 bases short, with 11 bases between. CDR3 in DNA: TGTGCCAGCAGCTCCCTACAGGGTAGCACAGATACGCAGTATTTT. It translates to CASSSLQGSTDTQYF.